This paragraph reports one TCR beta chain. Drawing of peripheral blood yielded ten milliliters from each donor. The record originates from a study of blood T cells in healthy people across ages. The use of a sample-barcoded 5' primer and a J-beta primer mix characterized a second PCR of roughly 7 to 12 cycles. Each CDR3 protein gets one entry after TCRdb re-called the 5' RACE reads with MiXCR. The data show hundreds of thousands of distinct CDR3 sequences, less than 25% seen once. The CDR3 consists of 15 residues. Germline CDR1 reads LGHDT; CDR2 reads YNNKEL (reference sequence). Trimming removed 4 bases from V and 2 bases from J; junction bases left unmatched: 7. The sample was also linked to a second study, of T cells of mothers and their children. That study adds: Sequencing returned over 8 million TCR beta CDR3 reads per mother and several million per child.

Input material: blood. The sequence came from a boy aged 10-17 years in good health. The rearrangement joins TRBV3-1 to TRBJ2-7, with 8 bases that match TRBD2. CDR3 loop: CASSLMGLDTYEQYF. CDR3 bases: TGTGCCAGCAGCCTTATGGGACTAGACACCTACGAGCAGTACTTC.